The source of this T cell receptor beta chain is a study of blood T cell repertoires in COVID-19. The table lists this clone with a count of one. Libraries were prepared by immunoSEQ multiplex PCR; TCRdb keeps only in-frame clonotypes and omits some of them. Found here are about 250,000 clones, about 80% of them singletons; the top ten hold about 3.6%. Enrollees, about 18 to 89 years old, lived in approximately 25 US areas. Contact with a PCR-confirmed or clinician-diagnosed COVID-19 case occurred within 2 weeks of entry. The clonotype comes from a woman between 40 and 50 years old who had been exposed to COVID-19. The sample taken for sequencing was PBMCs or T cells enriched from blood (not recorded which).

In nucleotides, the CDR3 is TGTGCCATCAGTGTGGCATTAAGGGAGAACTATGGCTACACCTTC. Translation: CAISVALRENYGYTF. This sequence joins TRBV10-3 and TRBJ1-2; no clear D. Trimming took 4 bases from V and 2 from J, leaving 14 bases between them. Germline V gives CDR1 ENHRY, CDR2 SYGVKD. The CDR3 length is 15 residues.